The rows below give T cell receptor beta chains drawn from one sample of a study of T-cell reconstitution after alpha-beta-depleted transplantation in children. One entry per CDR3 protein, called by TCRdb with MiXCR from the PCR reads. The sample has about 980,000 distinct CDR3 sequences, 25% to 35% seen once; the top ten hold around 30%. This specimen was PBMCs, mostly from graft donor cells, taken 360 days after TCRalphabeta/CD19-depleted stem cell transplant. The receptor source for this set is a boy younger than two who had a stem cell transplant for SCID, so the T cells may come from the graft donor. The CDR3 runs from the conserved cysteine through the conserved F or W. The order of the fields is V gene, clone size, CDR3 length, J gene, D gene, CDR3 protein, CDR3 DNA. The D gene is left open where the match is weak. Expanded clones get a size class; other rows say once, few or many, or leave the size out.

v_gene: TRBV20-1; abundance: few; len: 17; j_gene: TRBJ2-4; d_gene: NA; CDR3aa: CSASPRGGDLAKNIQYF; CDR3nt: TGCAGTGCTAGTCCCAGGGGGGGCGACTTAGCCAAAAACATTCAGTACTTC
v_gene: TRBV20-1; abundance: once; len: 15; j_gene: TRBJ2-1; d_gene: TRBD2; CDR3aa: CSGWRGGQGFDEQFF; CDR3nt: TGCAGTGGCTGGCGGGGGGGCCAAGGATTCGATGAGCAGTTCTTC
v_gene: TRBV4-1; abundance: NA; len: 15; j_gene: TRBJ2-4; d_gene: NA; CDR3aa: CASSLIDRRENIQYF; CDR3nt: TGCGCCAGCAGCCTCATTGACAGAAGGGAAAACATTCAGTACTTC
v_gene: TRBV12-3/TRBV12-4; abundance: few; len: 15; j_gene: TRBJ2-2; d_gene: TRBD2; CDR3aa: CASAGGGGLTGELFF; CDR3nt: TGTGCCAGCGCGGGGGGCGGGGGCCTCACCGGGGAGCTGTTTTTT
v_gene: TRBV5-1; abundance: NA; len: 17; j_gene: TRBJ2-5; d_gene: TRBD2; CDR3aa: CASSLEGLAVYQETQYF; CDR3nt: TGCGCCAGCAGCTTGGAAGGTCTAGCGGTGTACCAAGAGACCCAGTACTTC
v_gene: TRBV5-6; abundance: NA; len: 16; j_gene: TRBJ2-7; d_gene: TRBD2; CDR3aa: CASSLVRRGFPYEQYF; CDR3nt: TGTGCCAGCAGCTTGGTCCGGCGGGGGTTCCCCTACGAGCAGTACTTC
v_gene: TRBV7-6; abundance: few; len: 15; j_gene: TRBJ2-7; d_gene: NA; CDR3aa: CASSSTDSSLDEQYF; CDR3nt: TGTGCCAGCAGCTCAACGGACAGTTCTCTGGACGAGCAGTACTTC
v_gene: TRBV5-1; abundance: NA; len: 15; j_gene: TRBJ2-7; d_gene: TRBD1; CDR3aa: CASRGAGTGNSEQYF; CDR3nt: TGCGCCAGCAGGGGGGCCGGGACAGGGAACTCCGAGCAGTACTTC
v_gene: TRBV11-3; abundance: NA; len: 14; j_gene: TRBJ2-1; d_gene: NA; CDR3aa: CASSIGGPYNEQFF; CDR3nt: TGTGCCAGCAGCATCGGGGGGCCTTACAATGAGCAGTTCTTC
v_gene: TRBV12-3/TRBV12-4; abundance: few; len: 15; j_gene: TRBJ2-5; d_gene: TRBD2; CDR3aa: CASSSGGAGQETQYF; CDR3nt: TGTGCCAGCAGTTCCGGGGGGGCGGGCCAAGAGACCCAGTACTTC
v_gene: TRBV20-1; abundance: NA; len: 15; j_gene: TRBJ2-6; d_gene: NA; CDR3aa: CSARVHSPGANVLTF; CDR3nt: TGCAGTGCTAGAGTGCACAGCCCTGGGGCCAACGTCCTGACTTTC
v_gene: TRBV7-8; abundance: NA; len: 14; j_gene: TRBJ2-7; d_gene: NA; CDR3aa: CASSYNRAPYEQYF; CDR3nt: TGTGCCAGCAGTTACAACAGGGCCCCCTACGAGCAGTACTTC
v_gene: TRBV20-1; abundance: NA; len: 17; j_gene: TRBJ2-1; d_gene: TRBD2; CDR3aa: CCAQTSGGGRFYNEQFF; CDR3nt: TGCTGTGCTCAGACTAGCGGCGGAGGCCGATTCTACAATGAGCAGTTCTTC
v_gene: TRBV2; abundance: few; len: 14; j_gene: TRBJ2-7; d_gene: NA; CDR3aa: CASSEAGADYEQYF; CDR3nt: TGTGCCAGCAGTGAAGCGGGGGCGGACTACGAGCAGTACTTC
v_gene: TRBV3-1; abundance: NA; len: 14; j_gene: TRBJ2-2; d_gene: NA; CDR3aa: CASERDSNTGELFF; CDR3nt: TGTGCCAGCGAAAGGGACTCGAACACCGGGGAGCTGTTTTTT
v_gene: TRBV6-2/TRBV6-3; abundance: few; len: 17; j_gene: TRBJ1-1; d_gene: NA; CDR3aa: CASREQVRRRLNTEAFF; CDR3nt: TGTGCCAGCAGAGAACAGGTACGAAGACGCTTGAACACTGAAGCTTTCTTT
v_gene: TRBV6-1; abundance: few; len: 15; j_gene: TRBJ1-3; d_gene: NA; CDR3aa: CASSPNPGARNTIYF; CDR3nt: TGTGCCAGCAGTCCAAACCCGGGGGCCCGAAACACCATATATTTT
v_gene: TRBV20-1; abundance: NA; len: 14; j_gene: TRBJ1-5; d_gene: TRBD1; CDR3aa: CSARAGGSHQPQHF; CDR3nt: TGCAGTGCTAGAGCAGGGGGGTCGCATCAGCCCCAGCATTTT
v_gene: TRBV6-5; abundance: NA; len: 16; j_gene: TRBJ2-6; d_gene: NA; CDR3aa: CASSYSAGTGANVLTF; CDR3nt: TGTGCCAGCAGTTACTCGGCCGGGACTGGGGCCAACGTCCTGACTTTC
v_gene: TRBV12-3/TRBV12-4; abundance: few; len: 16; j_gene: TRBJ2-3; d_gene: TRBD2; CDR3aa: CASSHSGASSTDTQYF; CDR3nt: TGTGCCAGCAGTCATAGCGGGGCTTCTAGCACAGATACGCAGTATTTT
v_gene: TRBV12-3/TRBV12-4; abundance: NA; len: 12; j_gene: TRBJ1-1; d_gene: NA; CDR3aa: CASSPLTRRAFF; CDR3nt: TGTGCCAGCAGTCCGCTGACCCGGCGAGCTTTCTTT
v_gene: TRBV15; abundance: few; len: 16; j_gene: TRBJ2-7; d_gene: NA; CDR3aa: CATSRGDNLLTYEQYF; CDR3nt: TGTGCCACCAGCAGAGGGGACAACCTACTAACCTACGAGCAGTACTTC
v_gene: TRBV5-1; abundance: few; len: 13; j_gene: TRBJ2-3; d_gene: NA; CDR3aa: CASSGDPTDTQYF; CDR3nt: TGCGCCAGCAGCGGGGACCCCACAGATACGCAGTATTTT
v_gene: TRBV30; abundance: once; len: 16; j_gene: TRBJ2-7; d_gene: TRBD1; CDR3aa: CAWSAPGTGISYEQYF; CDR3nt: TGTGCCTGGAGCGCCCCCGGGACAGGGATTTCCTACGAGCAGTACTTC
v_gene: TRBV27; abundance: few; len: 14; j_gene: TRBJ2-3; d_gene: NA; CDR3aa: CASSWDSYTDTQYF; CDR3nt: TGTGCCAGCAGCTGGGACTCCTACACAGATACGCAGTATTTT
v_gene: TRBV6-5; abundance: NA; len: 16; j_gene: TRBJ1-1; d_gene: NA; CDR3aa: CASSYSARAWGTEAFF; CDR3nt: TGTGCCAGCAGTTACTCGGCCCGCGCGTGGGGCACTGAAGCTTTCTTT
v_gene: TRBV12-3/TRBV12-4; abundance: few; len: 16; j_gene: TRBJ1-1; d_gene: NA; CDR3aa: CASSLGVGGGNTEAFF; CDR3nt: TGTGCCAGCAGTTTAGGTGTTGGGGGTGGAAACACTGAAGCTTTCTTT
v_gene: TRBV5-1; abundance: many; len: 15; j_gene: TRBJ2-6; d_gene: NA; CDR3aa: CASSLVASGANVLTF; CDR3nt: TGCGCCAGCAGCTTGGTTGCTTCTGGGGCCAACGTCCTGACTTTC
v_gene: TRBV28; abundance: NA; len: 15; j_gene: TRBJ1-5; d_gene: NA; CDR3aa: CASSRTLDSNQPQHF; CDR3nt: TGTGCCAGCAGCCGGACCCTGGATAGCAATCAGCCCCAGCATTTT
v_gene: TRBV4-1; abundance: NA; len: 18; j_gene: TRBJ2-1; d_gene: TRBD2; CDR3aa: CASSQDWSGGTSYNEQFF; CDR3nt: TGCGCCAGCAGCCAAGACTGGTCGGGGGGGACCTCCTACAATGAGCAGTTCTTC
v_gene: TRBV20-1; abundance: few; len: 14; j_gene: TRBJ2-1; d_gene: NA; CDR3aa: CSADRRGANNEQFF; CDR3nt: TGCAGTGCTGACCGCCGCGGGGCGAACAATGAGCAGTTCTTC
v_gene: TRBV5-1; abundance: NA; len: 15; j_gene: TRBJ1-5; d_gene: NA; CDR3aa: CASSLAGGYGQPQHF; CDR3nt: TGCGCCAGCAGCTTGGCCGGGGGTTACGGTCAGCCCCAGCATTTT
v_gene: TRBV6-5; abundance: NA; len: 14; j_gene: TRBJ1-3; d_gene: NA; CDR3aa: CASSFRALRNTIYF; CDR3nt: TGTGCCAGCAGTTTCCGCGCGCTCAGAAACACCATATATTTT
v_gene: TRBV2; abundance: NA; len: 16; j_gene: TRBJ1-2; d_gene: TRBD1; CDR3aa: CASSHLRDSPNYGYTF; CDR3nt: TGTGCCAGCAGTCATCTCCGGGACAGTCCTAACTATGGCTACACCTTC
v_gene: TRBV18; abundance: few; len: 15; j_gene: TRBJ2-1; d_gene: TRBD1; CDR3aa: CASSPIGQGGNEQFF; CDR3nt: TGTGCCAGCTCACCAATCGGACAGGGGGGGAATGAGCAGTTCTTC
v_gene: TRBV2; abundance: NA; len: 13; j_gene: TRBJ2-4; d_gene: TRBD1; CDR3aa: CASRDDRGDIQYF; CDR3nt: TGTGCCAGCAGAGACGACAGGGGGGACATTCAGTACTTC
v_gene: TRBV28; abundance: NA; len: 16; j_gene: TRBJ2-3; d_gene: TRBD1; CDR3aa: CASSLRDRGIQDTQYF; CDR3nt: TGTGCCAGCAGTTTAAGGGACAGGGGGATTCAGGATACGCAGTATTTT
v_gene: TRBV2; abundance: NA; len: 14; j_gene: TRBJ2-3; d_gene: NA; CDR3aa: CASRVRGLADTQYF; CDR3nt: TGTGCCAGCAGGGTAAGGGGCCTGGCAGATACGCAGTATTTT
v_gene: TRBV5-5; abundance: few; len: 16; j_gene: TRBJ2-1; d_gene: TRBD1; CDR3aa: CASSTTTGISYNEQFF; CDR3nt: TGTGCCAGCAGCACGACGACAGGGATCTCCTACAATGAGCAGTTCTTC
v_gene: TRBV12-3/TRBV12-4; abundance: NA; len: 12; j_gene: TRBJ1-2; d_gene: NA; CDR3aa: CASITADYGYTF; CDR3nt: TGTGCCAGCATCACGGCCGACTATGGCTACACCTTC
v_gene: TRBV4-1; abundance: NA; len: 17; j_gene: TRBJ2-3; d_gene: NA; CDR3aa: CASSQGRIGLNTDTQYF; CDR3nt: TGCGCCAGCAGCCAAGGTAGGATCGGGCTCAACACAGATACGCAGTATTTT
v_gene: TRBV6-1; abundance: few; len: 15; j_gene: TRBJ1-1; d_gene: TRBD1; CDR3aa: CASSDQGVGDTEAFF; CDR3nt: TGTGCCAGCAGTGACCAGGGGGTAGGGGACACTGAAGCTTTCTTT